This entry is about one T cell receptor beta chain. These data come from a study of blood T cell repertoires in COVID-19. The CDR3 contains 15 residues. V gave up 4 bases and J gave up 5 bases, with 15 bases separating them. Per germline, CDR1 KGHSH and CDR2 LQKENI. Sequencing used immunoSEQ multiplex PCR; TCRdb keeps in-frame clones, though not all of them. The data show 220,000 or so clones, more than 85% seen once. The sequenced material came from peripheral blood. The sequence derives from a woman aged 45-59 years with COVID-19, enrolled during active disease. The V gene is TRBV18, the J gene TRBJ1-5; weak D call: TRBD1 (5 bases). The CDR3, as DNA: TGTGCCAGCTCACTCTCTCGGGGGAGGGATCAGCCCCAGCATTTT. Encoded protein: CASSLSRGRDQPQHF.